This TCR beta chain originates from a study of blood T cells in healthy people across ages. Next came a second PCR, run for about 7 to 12 cycles, which used a sample-barcoded 5' primer along with a J-beta primer mix. TCRdb reprocessed the 5' RACE reads with MiXCR, giving one entry per CDR3 protein. The sample includes over 600,000 distinct CDR3 sequences, about 61% of them seen just once. Source material: blood. The clonotype was recovered from a man aged 40-49 years in good health.

The CDR3 bases are TGTGCCAGCAGCAGGGGACAGGGGCCCTACGAGCAGTACTTC. Its protein product is CASSRGQGPYEQYF. The chain has TRBV7-2 and TRBJ2-7, with 10 bases fitting TRBD1. Per germline, CDR1 SGHTA and CDR2 FQGNSA. The CDR3 is 14 residues long. The junction had 3 bases not matched to a gene; V was cut back by 5 bases and J by 2 bases.